This TCR beta chain was identified in a study of metastatic and nonmetastatic thyroid tumors (dated by TCRdb to the early 2020s). Background for the entire study: Repertoires from peripheral blood and from tumor or nodule tissue samples of malignant and benign thyroid patients were compared. Overall study results and their limits: In both blood and tumor samples, TCR beta diversity was reported to be significantly higher in malignant tumors than in benign nodules.

The protocol used for the library was PCR. The sample was run on an Illumina HiSeq 4000. The TCR beta-chain CDR3 region of each patient was profiled by high-throughput sequencing. The original pipeline was this. The researchers built a classifier to tell apart papillary thyroid cancer patients with distant metastasis, based on CDR3 differences among clinicopathological groups. To measure repertoire diversity the researchers used the Shannon index, while the Morisita-Horn index served to gauge how similar the tumor and blood repertoires were. TCRdb reprocessing: public reads trimmed at Q25 with fastp, clones called with MiXCR, in-frame beta chains kept. The V and J calls reflect TCRdb's pipeline rather than the authors' work. This sample gives approximately 15,000 clones in total; roughly 22% of them show up just once. Together, the top ten hold just over 20% of the sample. On this clone itself: Its cognate antigen has yet to be identified. The sample holds no much larger clone one base away, and base qualities are not on file.

None of the patients had been given any treatment before thyroid surgery. Patient clinical samples collected from about 2012 to 2019 were retrospectively analysed using T-cell receptor beta sequencing. The germline V gene supplies CDR1 SGHTA and CDR2 FQGNSA. Cut back by 1 base and 7 bases, the V and J ends lie 11 bases apart. Including cysteine and phenylalanine, the CDR3 has 14 amino acids. The kept DNA is CDR3 alone, 42 bases in frame from the first base. The sample was adjacent normal tissue. The clonotype comes from a female donor with papillary thyroid cancer or a benign thyroid nodule (not recorded which). Some clones in this sample may be carry-over from other donors' samples. This receptor chain uses TRBV7-2 and TRBJ1-5; no D gene call is confident. The CDR3 loop reads CASSLVPSGQPQHF. The DNA sequence is TGTGCCAGCAGCTTAGTCCCTTCCGGGCAGCCCCAGCATTTT.